This T cell receptor (beta chain) was documented in a study of post-analysis software for immune sequencing data. Carried by the TCR beta cDNA libraries were unique molecular identifiers. T cells numbering roughly 1 to 11 million yielded cDNA molecules that totaled some 500,000. Each CDR3 protein gets one entry after TCRdb re-called the PCR reads with MiXCR. The sample holds around 440,000 distinct CDR3 sequences, under 55% seen once. Germline CDR1 and CDR2: SEHNR and FQNEAQ (reference sequence). This CDR3 spans 14 amino acids. Study outcomes and limitations: Batch-matched samples strongly co-clustered by F measure. Comparison of patients with controls showed a handful of TRBV segments more frequent in patients, TRBV5-6, TRBV5-1 and TRBV20-1 among them.

To note about this clonotype: As yet, its antigen is unknown. At one boundary the junction diverges from the germline segment, which might be a read error.

This sequence was found in a girl between 10 and 17 years old with multiple sclerosis. This chain uses TRBV7-9 with TRBJ1-2, with D uncertain. Material: blood. The CDR3 is CASSLVVDNYGYTF. DNA for the CDR3: TGCGCCAGCAGCTTAGTGGTGGATAACTATGGCTACACCTTC.